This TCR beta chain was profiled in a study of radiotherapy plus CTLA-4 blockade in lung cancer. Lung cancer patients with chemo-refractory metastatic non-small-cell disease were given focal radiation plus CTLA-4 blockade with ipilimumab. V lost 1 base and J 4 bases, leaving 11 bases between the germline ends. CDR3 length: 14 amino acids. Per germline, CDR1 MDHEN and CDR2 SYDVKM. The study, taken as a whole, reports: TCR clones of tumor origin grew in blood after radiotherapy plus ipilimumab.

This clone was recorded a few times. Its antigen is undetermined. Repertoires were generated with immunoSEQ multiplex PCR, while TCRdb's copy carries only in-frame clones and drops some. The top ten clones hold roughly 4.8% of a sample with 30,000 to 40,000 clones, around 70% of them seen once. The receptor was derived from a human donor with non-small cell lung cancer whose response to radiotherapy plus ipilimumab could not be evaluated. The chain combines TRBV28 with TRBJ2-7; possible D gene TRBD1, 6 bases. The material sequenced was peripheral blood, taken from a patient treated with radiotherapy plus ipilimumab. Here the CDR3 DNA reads TGTGCCAGCAGTTTATTCGGACAGCTTTACGAGCAGTACTTC. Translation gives CASSLFGQLYEQYF.